The 13 T cell receptor beta chains listed next were all sequenced from one sample in a study of shared clonotypes between healthy human individuals (dated by TCRdb to about 2020). The method was the immunoSEQ multiplex PCR assay. Sourced from immuneACCESS, this table was stored by TCRdb with only in-frame sequences that have V and J called. A share of the clones is absent; for the studies checked, an unresolved V gene accounts for under half, and the remainder has no known explanation. Present in this sample are under 2,500,000 clones, approximately 94% of which were seen just once. The leading ten clones occupy 0.13% of the sample. The sequencing sample was made of naive CD4+ T cells sorted from blood. In light of the paper, this sample's cell subset or site label describes: CD45RA+ positively selected. These receptors originate from a man younger than 35 in good health.

The chain recombines TRBV6-1 with TRBJ2-3; 10 positions match TRBD2. The CDR3 extends over 15 amino acids. Germline assignment: CDR1 MNHNS and CDR2 SASEGT. V trimming: 4 bases; J trimming: 1 base; junction bases outside the gene matches: 2. The CDR3 DNA follows: TGTGCCAGCAGTGGGACTAGCGGTCGCACAGATACGCAGTATTTT. Encoded protein: CASSGTSGRTDTQYF.

The rearrangement uses TRBV13 and TRBJ2-5, with D perhaps TRBD1 or TRBD2 (5 bases each). Germline V gene data show CDR1 as PRHDT and CDR2 as FYEKMQ (reference sequence). This CDR3 is 15 amino acids long. V was clipped by 4 bases and J by 2 bases, with 14 bases between them. Here the CDR3 reads CASSSGRGGQETQYF. The CDR3 DNA reads TGTGCCAGCAGCTCCGGTCGTGGGGGTCAAGAGACCCAGTACTTC.

The chain has TRBV27 and TRBJ2-7, with a possible D match to TRBD1 (6 bases). Germline V gene sequence: CDR1 MNHEY, CDR2 SMNVEV (reference sequence). The CDR3 spans 17 residues. Deletions cut 5 bases from V and 0 bases from J, with 20 bases between. DNA of the CDR3: TGTGCCAGCAGTCTACCATTGCGGACAGCCAGCTCCTACGAGCAGTACTTC. Encoded protein: CASSLPLRTASSYEQYF.

This clone was found once. The chain has TRBV7-2 and TRBJ2-7, with D possibly TRBD2 on 5 matching bases. CDR3 size: 14 residues. Between the trimmed V and J ends, which lost 1 base and 2 bases, there was a span of 9 bases. Germline-derived CDR1 and CDR2 are SGHTA and FQGNSA. The CDR3 DNA follows: TGTGCCAGCAGCTTAGTCGGGAAGGCCTACGAGCAGTACTTC. It is translated as CASSLVGKAYEQYF.

The chain uses TRBV5-1 and TRBJ2-3; D gene unclear. The CDR3 has 14 residues. V was shortened by 0 bases and J by 4 bases, with 9 bases between the two germline ends. CDR1 SGHRS and CDR2 YFSETQ come from the germline V gene. Here the CDR3 DNA reads TGCGCCAGCAGCTTGGACAGCTGGGCAGATACGCAGTATTTT. Protein product: CASSLDSWADTQYF.

The chain employs TRBV19 and TRBJ1-2, with 8 bases that match TRBD1. V shed 3 bases and J 8 bases; nucleotides not matched to a gene: 8. CDR3 size: 14 residues. Germline V gives CDR1 LNHDA, CDR2 SQIVND (reference sequence). Here the CDR3 DNA reads TGTGCCAGTAGTATTCAGGGGGCGACGTCGGGCTACACCTTC. It encodes CASSIQGATSGYTF.

The table lists this clone with a count of one. The chain recombines TRBV7-6 with TRBJ2-7, with TRBD2 matching over 12 bases. The V segment lost 4 bases and the J segment 7 bases; nucleotides outside the gene matches: 17. The CDR3 spans 18 residues. The germline gives CDR1 SGHVS, CDR2 FNYEAQ. CDR3 coding DNA: TGTGCCAGCAGCTCGAGGAAGGCCGCTAGCGGGAGGGCCGGGGAGCAGTACTTC. Amino acids: CASSSRKAASGRAGEQYF.

This clone was detected only a few times. The chain recombines TRBV15 with TRBJ1-2, with 9 positions matching TRBD1. CDR3 length: 15 residues. V lost 5 bases and J lost 5; bases outside the gene matches: 9. Germline CDR1 LNHNV, CDR2 YYDKDF (reference sequence). The CDR3 DNA is TGTGCCACCAGCCGTTCGGGACAGGGACCATATGGCTACACCTTC. Its protein is CATSRSGQGPYGYTF.

The V call is TRBV2, the J call TRBJ1-6, with unresolved D. This CDR3 comprises 13 residues. CDR1 and CDR2 from the germline V gene are SNHLY and FYNNEI. Trimming removed 5 bases from V and 13 bases from J, with 15 bases in between. The CDR3 here is CASSLETLAPLHF. DNA of the CDR3: TGTGCCAGCAGTTTAGAGACACTGGCGCCCCTCCACTTT.

This chain connects TRBV18 to TRBJ2-1; 7 bases line up with TRBD1. The CDR3 length is 14 residues. V trimming: 0 bases; J trimming: 7 bases; junction bases outside the gene matches: 3. Germline lookup yields CDR1 KGHSH and CDR2 LQKENI. The CDR3 protein is CASSPPRQGNEQFF. In nucleotides, the CDR3 is TGTGCCAGCTCACCACCGAGACAGGGAAATGAGCAGTTCTTC.

This chain connects TRBV5-1 to TRBJ2-7; 8 bases match TRBD2. CDR1 and CDR2 (germline): SGHRS, YFSETQ. This CDR3 is 14 amino acids long. Trimming cost V 4 bases and J 2 bases; bases outside gene matches: 5. The CDR3 spells CASSKLAVTYEQYF. The CDR3 region has the DNA TGCGCCAGCAGCAAACTAGCGGTTACCTACGAGCAGTACTTC. Filled out from reference TRBV5-1 and TRBJ2-7, the complete variable domain reads KAGVTQTPRYLIKTRGQQVTLSCSPISGHRSVSWYQQTPGQGLQFLFEYFSETQRNKGNFPGRFSGRQFSNSRSEMNVSTLELGDSALYLCASSKLAVTYEQYFGPGTRLTVT.

The rearrangement joins TRBV2 to TRBJ1-5, with a possible D match to TRBD1 (5 bases). The CDR3 runs to 15 residues. CDR1 SNHLY and CDR2 FYNNEI come from the germline V gene. V shed 4 bases and J shed 6 bases, with 16 bases lying between them. The CDR3 nucleotides read TGTGCCAGCAGTGTTGGGGGACCCACCAGTCAGCCCCAGCATTTT. It codes for CASSVGGPTSQPQHF.

Here the CDR3 reads CASRAGVGNTEAFF. The CDR3, as DNA: TGTGCCAGCAGAGCAGGGGTAGGGAACACTGAAGCTTTCTTT. The chain joins TRBV6-5 to TRBJ1-1, with TRBD1 as a possible D gene (6 bases). V lost 6 bases to trimming and J lost 1 base, with 12 bases between them. This CDR3 region has 14 residues. Germline CDR1 is MNHEY and CDR2 is SVGAGI.